This T cell receptor (beta chain) was sequenced during a study of regulatory T cells in long-lasting Graves disease. Study-wide results and limits: With persistent disease, TRBV28, TRBJ1-2 and TRBJ2-5 were the favored segments. Public clonotype sharing was higher in persistent than newly diagnosed patients.

Sample time point: newly diagnosed GD, antithyroid drugs for less than 3 months. After RNA was extracted from PBMCs, the TCR library was made from it. It was American Thyroid Association guidelines that determined Graves' disease diagnosis. Concerning this clonotype: The antigen is not known.

Relying on iRepertoire HTBI primers and Arm-PCR of CDR3 regions, the team built TCR beta libraries. One entry per CDR3 protein results from TCRdb running MiXCR on the multiplex PCR reads. Among roughly 610,000 distinct CDR3 sequences, 15% to 20% were seen once, and the ten largest hold 18%. The germline V gene has CDR1 SGHRS and CDR2 YFSETQ. This CDR3 comprises 14 residues. Trimming left V 5 bases short and J 5 bases short, with 17 bases between. The data also belong to a second study, concerning T cells in Graves' hyperthyroidism and ophthalmopathy.

The source of this sequence is a woman aged 25 to 39 with Graves disease. Specimen: peripheral blood mononuclear cells (PBMCs), collected at new diagnosis, from a patient treated with antithyroid drugs. V is TRBV5-1 and J is TRBJ2-7, with a possible D match to TRBD2 (6 bases). CDR3 protein: CASSSLPAGNEQYF. CDR3 bases: TGCGCCAGCAGTTCCCTCCCCGCGGGAAACGAGCAGTACTTC.